Only one count was recorded for the clone carrying this TCR beta chain. This sample is part of a study of blood T cell repertoires in COVID-19. Background on the study: Sites across the United States, Italy and Spain contributed samples from acute and convalescent COVID-19. T cells, B-cell-depleted T cells, or PBMCs supplied cDNA or gDNA.

Germline V gives CDR1 MGHDK, CDR2 SYGVNS. This CDR3 has 16 residues. The trim removed 9 bases at V and 3 bases at J, leaving 9 bases unmatched. As processed by the authors: Reference gene primer amplification gave estimated nucleated cell counts. Method: immunoSEQ multiplex PCR; TCRdb's copy keeps in-frame clones and lacks some. V, J and clone size are those of that table, while D and trimming were read from the DNA. The data show 180,000 or so clones, with about 89% seen just once and 2% to 3% held by the top ten. This clonotype was sampled from a man between 35 and 55 years old with active or convalescent COVID-19. This chain connects TRBV25-1 to TRBJ1-4; 11 bases align to TRBD1. Input material: peripheral blood. CDR3 sequence (DNA): TGTGCCAGTACCGGACAGGGGGCATTGGCTAATGAAAAACTGTTTTTT. It is translated as CASTGQGALANEKLFF. The variable domain in full, completed from reference TRBV25-1 and TRBJ1-4, reads EADIYQTPRYLVIGTGKKITLECSQTMGHDKMYWYQQDPGMELHLIHYSYGVNSTEKGDLSSESTVSRIRTEHFPLTLESARPSHTSQYLCASTGQGALANEKLFFGSGTQLSVL.